Listed below are T cell receptor beta chains from one sample, sequenced in a study of response to subunit inactivated influenza vaccine. Each CDR3 protein gets one entry after TCRdb re-called the RT-PCR reads with MiXCR. Of fewer than 600,000 distinct CDR3 sequences listed, 7.2% are singletons. Sequencing used PBMCs from blood, obtained around 25 months after vaccination. These receptor sequences come from a man between 50 and 69 years old who received an inactivated influenza vaccine. Both conserved end residues are part of each CDR3. A D gene is named only where the DNA matches it firmly. Size is stated for part of the rows, as once, few or many counts, or as a class when the clone is expanded.

j_call clone_size v_call d_call cdr3_nt cdr3_aa
TRBJ2-7 many TRBV5-1 NA TGCGCCAGCAGCTTGGCCGGGGGGCAGGCTCGGACCTACGAGCAGTACTTC CASSLAGGQARTYEQYF
TRBJ2-7 NA TRBV10-1 TRBD1 TGCGCCAGCAGTGAGTCCAGGACAGGGGTGGGAGAGCAGTACTTC CASSESRTGVGEQYF
TRBJ2-7 many TRBV5-6 TRBD1 TGTGCCAGCAGCTTGATGGGGACAGGGGGATTTCCGAACGAGCAGTACTTC CASSLMGTGGFPNEQYF
TRBJ2-2 few TRBV11-2 TRBD2 TGTGCCAGCAGCTTAGGACCCACATTGCGGGAGGGTCAGGGGGAGCTGTTTTTT CASSLGPTLREGQGELFF
TRBJ2-1 NA TRBV7-2 NA TGTGCCAGCAGCGCCGCCCCCAATGAGCAGTTCTTC CASSAAPNEQFF
TRBJ2-7 NA TRBV7-9 NA TGTGCCAGCAGCTTAGTTCCCCTCTCCTACGAGCAGTACTTC CASSLVPLSYEQYF
TRBJ2-1 few TRBV12-3/TRBV12-4 TRBD1 TGTGCCAGCAGTCTACCCACAGGGGGCTCCAATGAGCAGTTCTTC CASSLPTGGSNEQFF
TRBJ2-7 few TRBV5-1 NA TGCGCCAGCACCAGTTTCGGTAACGGCGAGCAGTACTTC CASTSFGNGEQYF
TRBJ2-1 NA TRBV6-2/TRBV6-3 TRBD2 TGTGCCAGCAGCCCCTTCCTAGCGGGAGTTTTCCCTAGCTCCTACAATGAGCAGTTCTTC CASSPFLAGVFPSSYNEQFF
TRBJ2-3 NA TRBV10-3 TRBD2 TGTGCCATCAGGGATAGCGGGGGCACCGCTAGCACAGATACGCAGTATTTT CAIRDSGGTASTDTQYF
TRBJ2-2 NA TRBV6-1 TRBD1 TGTGCCGGAGACAGGGGGCCCGGGGAGCTGTTTTTT CAGDRGPGELFF
TRBJ2-5 few TRBV7-7 NA TGTGCCAGCAGCCCTGCCCGTGGGACCCAGTACTTC CASSPARGTQYF
TRBJ2-2 NA TRBV14 NA TGTGCCAGCAGCCCCGACTGGAACACCGGGGAGCTGTTTTTT CASSPDWNTGELFF
TRBJ2-7 few TRBV7-6 NA TGTGCCAGCAGCTTACAGGAGAATTCCTACGAGCAGTACTTC CASSLQENSYEQYF
TRBJ2-1 few TRBV18 NA TGTGCCAGCTCACCAACTAACTACAATGAGCAGTTCTTC CASSPTNYNEQFF